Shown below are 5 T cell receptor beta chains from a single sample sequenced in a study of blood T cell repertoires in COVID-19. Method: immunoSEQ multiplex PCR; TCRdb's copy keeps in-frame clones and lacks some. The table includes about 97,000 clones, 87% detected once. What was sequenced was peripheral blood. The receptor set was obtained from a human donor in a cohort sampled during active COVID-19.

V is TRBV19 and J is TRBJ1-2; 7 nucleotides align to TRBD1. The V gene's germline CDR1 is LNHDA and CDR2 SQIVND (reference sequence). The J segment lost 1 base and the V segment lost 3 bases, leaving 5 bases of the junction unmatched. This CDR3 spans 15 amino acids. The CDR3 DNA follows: TGTGCCAGTAGTATGCACAGGGGTAATAACTATGGCTACACCTTC. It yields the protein CASSMHRGNNYGYTF. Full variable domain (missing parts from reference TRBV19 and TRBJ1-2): DGGITQSPKYLFRKEGQNVTLSCEQNLNHDAMYWYRQDPGQGLRLIYYSQIVNDFQKGDIAEGYSVSREKKESFPLTVTSAQKNPTAFYLCASSMHRGNNYGYTFGSGTRLTVV.

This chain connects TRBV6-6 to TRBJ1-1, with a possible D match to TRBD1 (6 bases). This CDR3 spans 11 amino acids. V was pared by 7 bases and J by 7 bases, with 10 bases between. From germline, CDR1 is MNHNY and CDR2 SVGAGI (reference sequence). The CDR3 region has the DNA TGTGCCAGCACCAAGACAGGTGAAGCTTTCTTT. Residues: CASTKTGEAFF.

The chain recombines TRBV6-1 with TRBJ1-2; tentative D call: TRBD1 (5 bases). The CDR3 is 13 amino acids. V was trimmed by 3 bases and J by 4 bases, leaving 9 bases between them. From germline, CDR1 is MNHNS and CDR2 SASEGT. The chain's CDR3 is CASSDPGSYGYTF. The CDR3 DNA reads TGTGCCAGCAGTGATCCAGGGTCCTATGGCTACACCTTC.

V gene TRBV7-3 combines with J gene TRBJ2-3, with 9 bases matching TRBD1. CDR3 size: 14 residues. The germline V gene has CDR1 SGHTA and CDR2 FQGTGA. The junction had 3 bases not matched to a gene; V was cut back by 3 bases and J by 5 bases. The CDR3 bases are TGTGCCAGCAGCTTGACAGGGGGAGGAGATACGCAGTATTTT. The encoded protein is CASSLTGGGDTQYF.

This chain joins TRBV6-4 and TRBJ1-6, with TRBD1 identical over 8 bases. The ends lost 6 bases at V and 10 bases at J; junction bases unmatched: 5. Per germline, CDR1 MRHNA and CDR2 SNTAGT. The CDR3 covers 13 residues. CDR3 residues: CASRLTGDSPLHF. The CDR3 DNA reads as TGTGCCAGCAGACTGACAGGGGACTCACCCCTCCACTTT.